These 9 T cell receptor beta chains were sequenced from one sample in a study of OX40 agonist ivuxolimab in advanced cancers. The table came from immunoSEQ multiplex PCR; TCRdb's copy has only in-frame clones and leaves some out. The sample yields more than 50,000 clones, 87% seen once. Specimen: CD4+ or CD8+ T cells sorted from blood, collected in a trial of the OX40 agonist ivuxolimab. Receptor source: an adult with an advanced solid tumor such as melanoma, head and neck, liver or kidney cancer.

As DNA, the CDR3 is TGTGCCTGCCCGGCCCTTGGGGGGTACCAAGAGACCCAGTACTTC. Translating it yields CACPALGGYQETQYF. The chain combines TRBV30 with TRBJ2-5; D possibly corresponds to TRBD2 (6 bases). The germline CDR1 and CDR2 sequences are GTSNPN and SVGIG (reference sequence). V was cut by 6 bases and J by 0 bases, with 17 bases left in between. This CDR3 region has 15 residues.

The rearrangement links TRBV7-9 to TRBJ1-5; D is uncertain. Germline V CDR1 and CDR2: SEHNR, FQNEAQ (reference sequence). V was trimmed by 3 bases and J by 7 bases, leaving 13 bases between them. The length of the CDR3 is 14 residues. The CDR3: CASSFPGMGQPQHF. The CDR3 coding sequence is TGTGCCAGCAGCTTCCCCGGGATGGGGCAGCCCCAGCATTTT.

This chain links TRBV7-9 with TRBJ2-3; D gene uncertain. Germline CDR1 SEHNR, CDR2 FQNEAQ (reference sequence). CDR3 length: 17 residues. Trimming cost V 5 bases and J 2 bases, with 20 bases left between them. The DNA of the CDR3 is TGTGCCAGCAGCCTCCGATTCCTTCCTGAAAACACAGATACGCAGTATTTT. Its protein product is CASSLRFLPENTDTQYF.

This clone was counted a few times. The chain combines TRBV7-9 with TRBJ2-3; a weak D match, TRBD2 (6 bases). This CDR3 has 15 residues. CDR1 is SEHNR and CDR2 is FQNEAQ in the germline V gene (reference sequence). With 3 bases removed from V and 1 base from J, the gap between germline ends came to 11 bases. CDR3 DNA sequence: TGTGCCAGCAGCTTCGGGGGAGCAGGCACAGATACGCAGTATTTT. Translated, it gives CASSFGGAGTDTQYF.

The CDR3 region is CASSQDGWTVLMNTEAFF. CDR3 sequence (DNA): TGTGCCAGCAGCCAAGATGGATGGACAGTTTTGATGAACACTGAAGCTTTCTTT. The J gene is TRBJ1-1, the V gene TRBV14; D perhaps matches TRBD1 (6 bases). V dropped 0 bases and J dropped 0 bases, with 17 bases sitting between them. The CDR3 runs 18 residues. CDR1 and CDR2 (germline): SGHDN, FVKESK.

The chain has TRBV13 and TRBJ1-5, with D perhaps TRBD1 (5 bases). The CDR3 loop spans 15 amino acids. Per germline, CDR1 PRHDT and CDR2 FYEKMQ (reference sequence). Trimming left V 6 bases short and J 3 bases short, with 15 bases between. The CDR3 loop reads CASSGGTGINQPQHF. The CDR3 nucleotides are TGTGCCAGCAGTGGCGGGACGGGGATCAATCAGCCCCAGCATTTT.

J is TRBJ1-5 and V is TRBV5-8; 7 bases are a match to TRBD1. This CDR3 contains 14 residues. With 3 bases clipped from V and 2 bases from J, the junction kept 2 bases outside the gene matches. Germline loops: CDR1 SGHTS, CDR2 YDEGEE. The CDR3 here is CASSSTGGNQPQHF. The CDR3 DNA follows: TGTGCCAGCAGCTCCACAGGGGGCAATCAGCCCCAGCATTTT.

In this sample, this clone turned up a few times. The chain joins TRBV10-3 to TRBJ1-1; 11 nucleotides agree with TRBD1. The CDR3 is made up of 15 amino acids. J was trimmed by 6 bases and V by 0 bases; bases with no gene match: 3. Germline-derived CDR1 and CDR2 are ENHRY and SYGVKD. The CDR3 region has the DNA TGTGCCATCAGTGAGTCAGGACAGGGGGCTGCTGAAGCTTTCTTT. This sequence encodes CAISESGQGAAEAFF.

V usage is TRBV29-1 and J usage is TRBJ2-3; D unclear. CDR3 length: 13 amino acids. From germline, CDR1 is SQVTM and CDR2 ANQGSEA. Trimming stripped 0 bases from V and 7 bases from J, with 11 bases between. The DNA of the CDR3 is TGCAGCGTTGAAGATAGGGCTCCCTATACGCAGTATTTT. Amino acid sequence: CSVEDRAPYTQYF.